The text below deals with one TCR beta chain. Its target is not known. The sample comes from a study of shared clonotypes between healthy human individuals. The V gene's germline CDR1 is MNHEY and CDR2 SMNVEV (reference sequence). V lost 3 bases to trimming and J lost 1 base, with 13 bases between them. The CDR3 spans 16 residues. Naive CD8 isolation took CD45RO-negative cells positively selected for CCR7 and excluded terminally differentiated effector memory CD45RA+ cells. Researchers ran the assay at a deep level. Using immunoSEQ multiplex PCR, the repertoire was profiled, and TCRdb retains in-frame clones only, with some absent. The table includes 550,000 to 600,000 clones, 98% detected once. Study observations and caveats: Around 5.4% of naive CD4 clonotypes were common to a few donors. Non-shared clonotypes were found to have lower generation probabilities than the clonotypes that were shared by all four of the sorted-subset donors. Tissues were not sampled, only blood, and their repertoires likely differ.

The TCR comes from a man aged 25 to 45 in good health. Sequenced: naive CD8+ T cells sorted from blood. The genes are TRBV27 and TRBJ2-4; D ambiguous. DNA for the CDR3: TGTGCCAGCAGTTTCCAAGCCCCAGCGGCCAAAAACATTCAGTACTTC. Its translation is CASSFQAPAAKNIQYF.